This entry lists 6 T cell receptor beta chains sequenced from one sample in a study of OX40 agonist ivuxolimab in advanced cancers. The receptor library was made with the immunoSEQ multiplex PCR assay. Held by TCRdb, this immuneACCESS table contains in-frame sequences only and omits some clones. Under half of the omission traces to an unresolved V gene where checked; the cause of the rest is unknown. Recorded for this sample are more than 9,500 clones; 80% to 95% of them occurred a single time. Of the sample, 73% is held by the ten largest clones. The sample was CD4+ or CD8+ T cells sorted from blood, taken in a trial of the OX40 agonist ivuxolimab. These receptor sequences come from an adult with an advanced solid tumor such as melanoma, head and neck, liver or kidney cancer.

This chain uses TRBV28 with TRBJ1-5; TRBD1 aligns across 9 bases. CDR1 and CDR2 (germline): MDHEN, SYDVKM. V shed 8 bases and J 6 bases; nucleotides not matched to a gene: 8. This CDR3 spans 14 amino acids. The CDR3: CASSWTGDSQPQHF. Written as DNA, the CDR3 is TGTGCCAGCTCATGGACAGGGGATAGTCAGCCCCAGCATTTT.

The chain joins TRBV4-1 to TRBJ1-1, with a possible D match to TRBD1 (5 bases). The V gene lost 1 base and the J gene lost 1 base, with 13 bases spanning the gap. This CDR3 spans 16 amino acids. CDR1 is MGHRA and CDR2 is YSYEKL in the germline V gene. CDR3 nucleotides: TGCGCCAGCAGCCAAGGAAAGGGGCCGTCGAACACTGAAGCTTTCTTT. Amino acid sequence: CASSQGKGPSNTEAFF.

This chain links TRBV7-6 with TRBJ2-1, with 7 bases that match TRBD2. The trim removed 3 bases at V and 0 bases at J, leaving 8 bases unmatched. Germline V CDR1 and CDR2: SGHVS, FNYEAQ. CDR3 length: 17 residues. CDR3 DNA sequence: TGTGCCAGCAGCTTTCGACTAGCACGGAGCTCCTACAATGAGCAGTTCTTC. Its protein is CASSFRLARSSYNEQFF.

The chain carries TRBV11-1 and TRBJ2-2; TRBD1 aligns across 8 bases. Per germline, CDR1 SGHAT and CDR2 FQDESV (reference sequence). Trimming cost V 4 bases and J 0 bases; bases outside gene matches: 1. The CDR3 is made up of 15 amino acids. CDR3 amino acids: CASSSTGANTGELFF. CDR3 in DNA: TGTGCCAGCAGCTCGACAGGGGCGAACACCGGGGAGCTGTTTTTT.

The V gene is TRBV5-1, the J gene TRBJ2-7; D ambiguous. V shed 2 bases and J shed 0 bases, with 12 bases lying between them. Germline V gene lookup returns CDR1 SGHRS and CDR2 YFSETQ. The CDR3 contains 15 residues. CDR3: CASSFYTAGSYEQYF. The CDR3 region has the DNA TGCGCCAGCAGCTTTTATACGGCCGGCTCCTACGAGCAGTACTTC.

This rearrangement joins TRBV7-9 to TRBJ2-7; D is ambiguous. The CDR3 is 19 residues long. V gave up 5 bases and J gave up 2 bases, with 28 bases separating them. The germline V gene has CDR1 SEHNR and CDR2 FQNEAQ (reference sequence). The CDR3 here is CASSNEFSNLPFLAYEQYF. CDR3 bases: TGTGCCAGCAGCAATGAGTTCAGCAACTTGCCCTTTCTAGCCTACGAGCAGTACTTC.